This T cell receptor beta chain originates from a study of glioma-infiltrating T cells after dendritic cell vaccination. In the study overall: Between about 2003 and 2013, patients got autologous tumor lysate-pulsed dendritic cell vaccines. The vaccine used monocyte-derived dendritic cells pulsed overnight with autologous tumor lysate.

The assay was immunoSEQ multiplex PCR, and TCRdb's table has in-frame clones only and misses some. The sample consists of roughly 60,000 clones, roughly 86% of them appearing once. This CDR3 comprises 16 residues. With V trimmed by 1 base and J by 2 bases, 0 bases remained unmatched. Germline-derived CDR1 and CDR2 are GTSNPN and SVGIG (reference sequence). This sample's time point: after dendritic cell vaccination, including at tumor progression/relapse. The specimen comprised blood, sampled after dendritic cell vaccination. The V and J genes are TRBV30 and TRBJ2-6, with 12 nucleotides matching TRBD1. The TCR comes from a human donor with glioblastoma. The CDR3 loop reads CAWSGDRGPGANVLTF. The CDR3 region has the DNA TGTGCCTGGAGTGGGGACAGGGGGCCTGGGGCCAACGTCCTGACTTTC.